This TCR beta chain emerged from a study of cytomegalovirus exposure and HLA in healthy donors. The CDR3 runs to 15 residues. V was shortened by 8 bases and J by 4 bases, with 17 bases between the two germline ends. CDR1 is MNHNY, CDR2 SVGAGI, per germline (reference sequence). This clone was seen a handful of times. Its target is not known. A multiplex PCR was run with 60 Vbeta primers and 13 Jbeta primers. Profiled with immunoSEQ multiplex PCR; TCRdb holds only in-frame clones, not every one. Of some 65,000 clones listed, 55% to 75% are singletons. Study-level findings and limits: Later analysis found that TCR beta chains associated with HLA were more clonally expanded than other, equally common chains.

This chain joins TRBV6-6 and TRBJ1-4, with D perhaps TRBD1 (6 bases). Material for sequencing was PBMCs. This clonotype was sampled from a woman aged 25 to 39 in good health and CMV-seronegative. The CDR3 DNA follows: TGTGCCAGCCTAAATGAGGGGGGGATTAATGAAAAACTGTTTTTT. Its translation: CASLNEGGINEKLFF.